This T cell receptor (beta chain) was recovered during a study of T cell changes during pregnancy in multiple sclerosis. Germline CDR1 reads KGHSH; CDR2 reads LQKENI. CDR3 length: 15 residues. The trim removed 6 bases at V and 6 bases at J, leaving 13 bases unmatched. Profiling relied on immunoSEQ multiplex PCR, and the TCRdb table lists in-frame clones only, not all of them. The sample yields roughly 23,000 clones, approximately 86% seen once. The chain is built from TRBV18 and TRBJ2-7; 8 bases fit TRBD2. The clonotype comes from a female donor in good health, enrolled as a control in a pregnancy study. The sequencing here drew on CD4+ T cells from peripheral blood mononuclear cells, taken in the first trimester of pregnancy. In DNA, the CDR3 is TGTGCCAGCTCTCCCGTTACGGGAGGGCAAGGCGAGCAGTACTTC. Its translation: CASSPVTGGQGEQYF.